These 22 T cell receptor beta chains came from one sample sequenced in a study of CD8 T cells in ankylosing spondylitis. TCRdb re-derived calls from the 5' RACE reads in MiXCR, one entry per CDR3 protein. The sample includes under 300,000 distinct CDR3 sequences, about 10% of them seen just once. The sequencing sample was made of blood, either unsorted or a sorted T cell fraction (not recorded which). The receptors shown here come from a male donor with ankylosing spondylitis or in good health (not recorded which).

This clonotype has ten or more counts. The J gene is TRBJ2-7, the V gene TRBV20-1; perhaps TRBD2 as D (6 bases). CDR3 length: 15 amino acids. Germline V lookup: CDR1 DFQATT, CDR2 SNEGSKA (reference sequence). Trimming shortened V by 0 bases and J by 5 bases, and 17 bases separated the two germline ends. The CDR3 here is CSARDSGREAHEQYF. In nucleotides, the CDR3 is TGCAGTGCTAGAGATAGCGGCAGGGAGGCCCACGAGCAGTACTTC.

This clonotype was found many times. CDR3 in DNA: TGTGCCAGCAGCTTAGGGCTCAGACAAAACTATGGCTACACCTTC. Amino acid sequence: CASSLGLRQNYGYTF. The V gene is TRBV7-2, the J gene TRBJ1-2; D gene uncertain. This CDR3 has 15 residues. V gave up 1 base and J gave up 2 bases, with 11 bases separating them. The germline CDR1 and CDR2 sequences are SGHTA and FQGNSA.

The sample holds many counts of this clonotype. The chain is built from TRBV5-1 and TRBJ1-2, with 12 nucleotides matching TRBD1. The CDR3 has 15 residues. V was clipped by 4 bases and J by 8 bases; unmatched bases: 9. Per the germline V gene, CDR1 is SGHRS and CDR2 is YFSETQ. The CDR3 sequence: CASSPYPGTGGGYTF. CDR3 nucleotide sequence: TGCGCCAGCAGCCCATACCCCGGGACAGGGGGCGGCTACACCTTC.

This clonotype was seen at least ten times. V is TRBV5-1 and J is TRBJ1-6; D gene unclear. Germline lookup yields CDR1 SGHRS and CDR2 YFSETQ. The CDR3 totals 18 residues. Trimming took off 0 bases at V and 4 bases at J, with 17 bases between the two ends. The CDR3 here is CASSLDGSGASYNSPLHF. In DNA, the CDR3 is TGCGCCAGCAGCTTGGACGGGTCAGGCGCCTCGTATAATTCACCCCTCCACTTT. The variable domain in full, completed from reference TRBV5-1 and TRBJ1-6, reads KAGVTQTPRYLIKTRGQQVTLSCSPISGHRSVSWYQQTPGQGLQFLFEYFSETQRNKGNFPGRFSGRQFSNSRSEMNVSTLELGDSALYLCASSLDGSGASYNSPLHFGNGTRLTVT.

This clonotype occurred a few times. At one end the junction does not follow the germline gene, possibly because of a read error. The chain is built from TRBV7-9 and TRBJ2-7; 7 bases agree with TRBD2. Germline V gene lookup returns CDR1 SEHNR and CDR2 FQNEAQ (reference sequence). The CDR3 runs to 14 residues. As DNA, the CDR3 is TGTGCCACCAGCTCATCGGGAGGCTCCTACGAGCAGTACTTC. This translates into CATSSSGGSYEQYF.

This clonotype was recorded many times. One junction end does not reproduce the germline sequence, and a read error may be involved. The V gene is TRBV6-1, the J gene TRBJ1-5; tentatively, D is TRBD1 (5 bases). CDR1 is MNHNS, CDR2 SASEGT, per germline. CDR3 length: 12 residues. CDR3 coding DNA: TGTGCCAGCAGGGAAGGGCTCAGGGACCAGCATTTT. This translates into CASREGLRDQHF.

Comment on this clonotype: A read error may be the cause here, since a much bigger clone is one base away. This chain links TRBV4-1 with TRBJ2-1; 9 positions agree with TRBD1. Germline-derived CDR1 and CDR2 are MGHRA and YSYEKL. The CDR3 loop spans 15 amino acids. CDR3 loop: CGSSLGTGNENEQFF. Here the CDR3 DNA reads TGCGGCAGCAGTCTCGGGACAGGGAATGAAAATGAGCAGTTCTTC.

This clonotype showed up many times. This rearrangement joins TRBV5-1 to TRBJ2-3; D perhaps matches TRBD2 (5 bases). The CDR3 loop spans 15 amino acids. CDR1 SGHRS and CDR2 YFSETQ come from the germline V gene. V was clipped by 0 bases and J by 1 base, with 9 bases between them. The CDR3: CASSLERAGTDTQYF. The CDR3 region has the DNA TGCGCCAGCAGCTTGGAGAGGGCGGGCACAGATACGCAGTATTTT. The variable domain in full, with the rest retrieved from reference TRBV5-1 and TRBJ2-3, is KAGVTQTPRYLIKTRGQQVTLSCSPISGHRSVSWYQQTPGQGLQFLFEYFSETQRNKGNFPGRFSGRQFSNSRSEMNVSTLELGDSALYLCASSLERAGTDTQYFGPGTRLTVL.

This clonotype was counted ten times or more. V and J are TRBV27 and TRBJ2-2; 8 bases agree with TRBD1. The CDR3 sequence is 15 residues long. V dropped 3 bases and J dropped 6; count of bases not matched to a gene: 6. Germline CDR1 reads MNHEY; CDR2 reads SMNVEV (reference sequence). CDR3 amino acids: CASSFEQGAPGELFF. The DNA of the CDR3 is TGTGCCAGCAGTTTTGAGCAGGGGGCGCCCGGGGAGCTGTTTTTT.

The chain joins TRBV11-2 to TRBJ2-3; D possibly corresponds to TRBD1 (6 bases). CDR1 is SGHAT and CDR2 is FQNNGV in the germline V gene. CDR3 length equals 17 residues. V lost 4 bases, J lost 5 bases, and 22 bases lay in between. Here the CDR3 reads CASSSREQGPKLDTQYF. The CDR3 DNA reads as TGTGCCAGCAGCTCCAGGGAGCAGGGGCCAAAGCTAGATACGCAGTATTTT.

This clonotype has a handful of counts. The chain joins TRBV6-5 to TRBJ1-1, with 8 bases fitting TRBD1. The CDR3 is 14 residues long. V gave up 2 bases and J gave up 4 bases; unmatched junction bases: 3. Germline lookup yields CDR1 MNHEY and CDR2 SVGAGI. The CDR3 bases are TGTGCCAGCAGTTACGAAACAGGGGGCACTGAAGCTTTCTTT. Translation gives CASSYETGGTEAFF.

This clonotype was seen at least ten times. The chain carries TRBV10-3 and TRBJ1-1, with D possibly TRBD1 on 5 matching bases. Looked up from germline, CDR1 is ENHRY and CDR2 is SYGVKD. Deletions cut 3 bases from V and 1 base from J, with 9 bases between. The CDR3 is 14 amino acids. The CDR3 DNA follows: TGTGCCATCAGTGACCGGACACCGAACACTGAAGCTTTCTTT. Its translation: CAISDRTPNTEAFF.

V and J are TRBV10-1 and TRBJ2-5; possible D gene TRBD2, 5 bases. V was cut by 0 bases and J by 2 bases, with 10 bases left in between. The CDR3 length is 15 residues. Germline V gene lookup returns CDR1 WNHNN and CDR2 SYGVQD (reference sequence). The CDR3 DNA sequence: TGCGCCAGCAGTGAGTCCGCACTAGGACAAGAGACCCAGTACTTC. Its translation is CASSESALGQETQYF.

This clonotype was seen ten or more times. In nucleotides, the CDR3 is TGTGCCAGCAGTGAAAAGGGACAGGGGGCTGGCTACACCTTC. It is translated as CASSEKGQGAGYTF. The chain joins TRBV2 to TRBJ1-2, with 12 bases lining up with TRBD1. Germline CDR1 and CDR2: SNHLY and FYNNEI. V lost 2 bases and J lost 7; bases outside the gene matches: 2. This CDR3 is built from 14 residues.

The chain links TRBV2 to TRBJ2-1, with D hard to call. Trimming removed 6 bases at V and 3 bases at J, with 15 bases between. The germline V gene has CDR1 SNHLY and CDR2 FYNNEI. This CDR3 has 15 amino acids. CDR3 sequence reads: CASSHTTPVYNEQFF. CDR3 bases: TGTGCCAGCAGCCATACTACTCCGGTCTACAATGAGCAGTTCTTC.

The sample holds many counts of this clonotype. This chain connects TRBV11-2 to TRBJ2-7; 7 bases fit TRBD1. Germline V gene data show CDR1 as SGHAT and CDR2 as FQNNGV. The ends lost 3 bases at V and 2 bases at J; junction bases unmatched: 4. This CDR3 spans 14 amino acids. The CDR3 loop is CASSFGDSTYEQYF. In DNA, the CDR3 is TGTGCCAGCAGCTTCGGGGACAGCACCTACGAGCAGTACTTC.

At least ten counts were recorded for this clonotype. The rearrangement links TRBV6-1 to TRBJ1-1, with TRBD1 matching 8 bases. From germline, CDR1 is MNHNS and CDR2 SASEGT. This CDR3 has 16 amino acids. V gave up 1 base and J gave up 4 bases; unmatched junction bases: 8. Here the CDR3 reads CASSEVVTGETTEAFF. CDR3 DNA sequence: TGTGCCAGCAGTGAAGTGGTGACAGGGGAGACCACTGAAGCTTTCTTT.

This clonotype has only a few counts. This chain connects TRBV3-1 to TRBJ1-5, with D tentatively TRBD1 (5 bases). Germline V gives CDR1 LGHDT, CDR2 YNNKEL (reference sequence). The germline V and J ends were trimmed by 1 base and 8 bases, with 12 bases remaining between them. This CDR3 is 14 amino acids long. The chain's CDR3 is CASSQGAGKKPQHF. CDR3 bases: TGTGCCAGCAGCCAAGGGGCAGGGAAGAAGCCCCAGCATTTT.

This clonotype came up many times. The chain recombines TRBV28 with TRBJ1-2; tentative D call: TRBD1 (5 bases). Trimming removed 8 bases at V and 0 bases at J, with 16 bases between. Looked up from germline, CDR1 is MDHEN and CDR2 is SYDVKM. The CDR3 has 15 amino acids. CDR3 nucleotides: TGTGCCAGCCGGGCGGGGCAGACCCCTAACTATGGCTACACCTTC. Its protein product is CASRAGQTPNYGYTF.

The genes are TRBV7-9 and TRBJ1-2; no reliable D call. The CDR3 spans 13 residues. The V gene's germline CDR1 is SEHNR and CDR2 FQNEAQ (reference sequence). The V and J ends lost 8 bases and 5 bases respectively, with 15 bases between them. This CDR3 reads CASDSGGSYGYTF. The CDR3 DNA reads TGTGCCAGCGACTCTGGAGGGAGTTATGGCTACACCTTC.

This clonotype appeared once. This chain connects TRBV20-1 to TRBJ1-1, with D perhaps TRBD1 (5 bases). Germline values: CDR1 DFQATT, CDR2 SNEGSKA (reference sequence). CDR3 length: 14 amino acids. V was clipped by 0 bases and J by 5 bases, with 13 bases between them. As DNA, the CDR3 is TGCAGTGCTAGAGATGCTTCGGGGCCAACTGAAGCTTTCTTT. Amino acids: CSARDASGPTEAFF.

Concerning this clonotype itself: A clone one base away is much larger, so this may be a read error. This rearrangement joins TRBV15 to TRBJ2-7; 9 nucleotides agree with TRBD1. Germline values: CDR1 LNHNV, CDR2 YYDKDF (reference sequence). This CDR3 spans 16 amino acids. The CDR3 DNA is TGTGCCGCCAGCAGAGGTGACCGGGACAGGGACTACGAGCAGTACTTC. It specifies CAASRGDRDRDYEQYF.